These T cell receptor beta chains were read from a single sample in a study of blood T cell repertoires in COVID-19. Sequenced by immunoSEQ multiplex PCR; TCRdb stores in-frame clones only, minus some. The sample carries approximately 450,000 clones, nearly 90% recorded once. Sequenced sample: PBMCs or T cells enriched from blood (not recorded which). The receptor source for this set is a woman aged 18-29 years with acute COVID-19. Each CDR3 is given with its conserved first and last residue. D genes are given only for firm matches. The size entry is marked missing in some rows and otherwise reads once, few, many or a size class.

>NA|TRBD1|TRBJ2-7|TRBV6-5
TGTGCCAGCAGTCGGGACAGGGGACACGAGCAGTACTTC
CASSRDRGHEQYF
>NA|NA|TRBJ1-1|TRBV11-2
TGTGCCAGCAGCTTAGATCAGGGGAACACTGAAGCTTTCTTT
CASSLDQGNTEAFF
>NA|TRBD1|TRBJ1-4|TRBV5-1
TGCGCCAGCAGCCCCGGGACAGGATATGAAAAACTGTTTTTT
CASSPGTGYEKLFF
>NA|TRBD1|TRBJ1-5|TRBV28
TGTGCCAGCAGGACAGGGGAGAATCAGCCCCAGCATTTT
CASRTGENQPQHF
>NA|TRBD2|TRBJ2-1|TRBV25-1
TGTGCCAGCAGTGAGGCTAGCGGGAGTAGCCATGAGCAGTTCTTC
CASSEASGSSHEQFF
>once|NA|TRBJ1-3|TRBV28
TGTGCCAGCATCCCGGGGGTCTCTGGAAACACCATATATTTT
CASIPGVSGNTIYF
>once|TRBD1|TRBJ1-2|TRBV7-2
TGTGCCAGCAGTATGGGACAGGGGGGCTATGGCTACACCTTC
CASSMGQGGYGYTF
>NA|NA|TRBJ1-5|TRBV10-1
TGCGCCAGCAGTGAGCCCGGTCAGCCCCAGCATTTT
CASSEPGQPQHF
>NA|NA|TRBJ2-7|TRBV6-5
TGTGCCAGCGCAGGCTTCTCCTACGAGCAGTACTTC
CASAGFSYEQYF
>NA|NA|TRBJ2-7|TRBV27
TGTGCCAGCGGAATTGACAGGCTGTACGAGCAGTACTTC
CASGIDRLYEQYF
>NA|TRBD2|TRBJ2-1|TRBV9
TGTGCCAGCAGCGTAGGGGCGGGAGCAGTCAATGAGCAGTTCTTC
CASSVGAGAVNEQFF
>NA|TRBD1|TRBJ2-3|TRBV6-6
TGTGCCAGCAGTTACTCAGGGGGCCAAGATACGCAGTATTTT
CASSYSGGQDTQYF
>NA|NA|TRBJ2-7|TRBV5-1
TGCGCCAGCAGCCAGATCGATACAGGCTCCTACGAGCAGTACTTC
CASSQIDTGSYEQYF
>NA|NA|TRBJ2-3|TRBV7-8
TGTGCCAGCAGCTCCGGGAGTAGAACAGATACGCAGTATTTT
CASSSGSRTDTQYF
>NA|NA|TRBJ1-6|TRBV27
TGTGCCAGCAGTGGTACAGGTGCGAAATATAATTCACCCCTCCACTTT
CASSGTGAKYNSPLHF
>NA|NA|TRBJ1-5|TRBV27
TGTGCCAGCAGTTTTTCCTCGGACAGTTATCAGCCCCAGCATTTT
CASSFSSDSYQPQHF
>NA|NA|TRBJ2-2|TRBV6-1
TGTGCCAGCAGTGCCCGTTTATTGACAGCCGGCGGGGAGCTGTTTTTT
CASSARLLTAGGELFF
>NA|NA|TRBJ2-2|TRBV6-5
TGTGCCAGCAGTTACACGTACGAGGGACATTCCGGGGAGCTGTTTTTT
CASSYTYEGHSGELFF
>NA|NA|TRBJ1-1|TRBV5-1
TGCGCCAGCAGCGTGACCGGGACAAAGAACACTGAAGCTTTCTTT
CASSVTGTKNTEAFF
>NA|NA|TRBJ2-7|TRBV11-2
TGTGCCAGCAGCTTAGCCCAATTGGAGCAGTACTTC
CASSLAQLEQYF
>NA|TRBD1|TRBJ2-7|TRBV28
TGTGCCAGCAGGGCCGGGACAGGTGGGGCCTACGAGCAGTACTTC
CASRAGTGGAYEQYF
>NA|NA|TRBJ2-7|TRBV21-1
TGTGCCAGCAGCAGTGTTAAGCAGTACTTC
CASSSVKQYF
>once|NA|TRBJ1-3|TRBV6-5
TGTGCCAGCAGGCCGGGACACTTATCTGGAAACACCATATATTTT
CASRPGHLSGNTIYF
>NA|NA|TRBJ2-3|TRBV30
TGTGCCTGGAGTGTGGGGGGGCCAGATACGCAGTATTTT
CAWSVGGPDTQYF
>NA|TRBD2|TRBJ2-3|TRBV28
TGTGCCAGCAGTCAATCAGAAACGGGAGGTGGCACAGATACGCAGTATTTT
CASSQSETGGGTDTQYF
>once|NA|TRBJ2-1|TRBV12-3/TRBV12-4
TGTGCCAGCAGCCGGGACACTCGCAATGAGCAGTTCTTC
CASSRDTRNEQFF
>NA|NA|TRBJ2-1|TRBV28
TGTGCCAGCAGTTCCCAGGTGGTGGGAGGAAAGTTCTTC
CASSSQVVGGKFF
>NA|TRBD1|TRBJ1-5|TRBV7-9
TGTGCCAGCAGCCTAGGCGGGACAGGGGTTTATGGCAATCAGCCCCAGCATTTT
CASSLGGTGVYGNQPQHF
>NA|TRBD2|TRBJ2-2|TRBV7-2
TGTGCCAGCAGCTTGACGGGACTATACACCGGGGAGCTGTTTTTT
CASSLTGLYTGELFF
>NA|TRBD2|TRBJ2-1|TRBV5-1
TGCGCCAGCAGCTTGGCGGTTAGCGGGGATTGGGCCCCGTTCTTC
CASSLAVSGDWAPFF
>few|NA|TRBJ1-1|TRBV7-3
TGTGCCAGCAGCTTAGGGGCGCCCACTGAAGCTTTCTTT
CASSLGAPTEAFF
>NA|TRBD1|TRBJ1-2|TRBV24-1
TGTGCCACCTCCACCGGGACAGGCTCTGTGGGCTACACCTTC
CATSTGTGSVGYTF
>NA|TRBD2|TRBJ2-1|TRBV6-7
TGTGCCAGCAGTTCGACTAGCGTCGAGCAGTTCTTC
CASSSTSVEQFF
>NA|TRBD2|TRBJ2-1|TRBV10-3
TGTGCCATCAGTGACAGGACTAGCGGGAGATGGAATGAGCAGTTCTTC
CAISDRTSGRWNEQFF
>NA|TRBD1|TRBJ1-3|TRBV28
TGTGCCAGCAGTTACCGGGACAGGGTTGCTGGAAACACCATATATTTT
CASSYRDRVAGNTIYF
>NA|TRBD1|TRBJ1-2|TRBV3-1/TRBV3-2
TGTGCCAGCAGCCTTCACCCGGGACAGGGGGGGGACTATGGCTACACCTTC
CASSLHPGQGGDYGYTF
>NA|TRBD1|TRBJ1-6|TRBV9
TGTGCCAGCAGCGCACAGGGGTCAAATTCACCCCTCCACTTT
CASSAQGSNSPLHF
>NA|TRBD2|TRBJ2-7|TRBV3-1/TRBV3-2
TGTGCCAGCAGCCAAACCCAGACTAGCGGGCCGCCCCCCTACGAGCAGTACTTC
CASSQTQTSGPPPYEQYF
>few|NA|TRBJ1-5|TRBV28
TGTGCCACCTTCGCCCAGGGGCACAATCAGCCCCAGCATTTT
CATFAQGHNQPQHF
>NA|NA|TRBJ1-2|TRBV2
TGTGCCAGCAGTGAGTCCCTGACTTATGGCTACACCTTC
CASSESLTYGYTF
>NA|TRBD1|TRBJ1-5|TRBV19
TGTGCCAGTCAAAAGGACAGGGGTGGGAACAGCAATCAGCCCCAGCATTTT
CASQKDRGGNSNQPQHF
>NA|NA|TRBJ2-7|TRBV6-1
TGTGCCAGCAGTGACGATAATCGGGGGATCCGATACGAGCAGTACTTC
CASSDDNRGIRYEQYF
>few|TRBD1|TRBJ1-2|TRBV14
TGTGCCAGCAGCTACTCCCAGGGGGCTCTCTATGGCTACACCTTC
CASSYSQGALYGYTF
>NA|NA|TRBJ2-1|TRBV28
TGTGCCAGCAGTTTACCCGCGGGTGAGCAGTTCTTC
CASSLPAGEQFF
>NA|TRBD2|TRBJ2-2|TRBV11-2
TGTGCCAGCAGCCAACCCCCGGGACTAGAGGCCGGGGAGCTGTTTTTT
CASSQPPGLEAGELFF
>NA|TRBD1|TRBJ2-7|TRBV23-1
TGCGCCAGCAGTCAGCTTCAGGGGGACAAGCGCTACGAGCAGTACTTC
CASSQLQGDKRYEQYF
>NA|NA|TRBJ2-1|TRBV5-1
TGCGCCAGCAGCTTGGTAGCGGAGACCTACAATGAGCAGTTCTTC
CASSLVAETYNEQFF
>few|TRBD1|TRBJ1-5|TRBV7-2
TGTGCCAGCAGCCCACAAACAGGGGGAGGAGGTCAGCCCCAGCATTTT
CASSPQTGGGGQPQHF
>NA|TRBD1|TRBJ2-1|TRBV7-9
TGTGCCAGCAGCTTTTCGGGACAGGGGTTCGGCAACAAGGACAATGAGCAGTTCTTC
CASSFSGQGFGNKDNEQFF
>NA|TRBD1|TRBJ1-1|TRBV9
TGTGCCAGCAGCGTAACCCTAGACAGGGGGGAAGCTTTCTTT
CASSVTLDRGEAFF
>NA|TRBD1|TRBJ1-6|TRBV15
TGTGCCACCAGCAGTGGGGACAGGACCTTTTCACCCCTCCACTTT
CATSSGDRTFSPLHF
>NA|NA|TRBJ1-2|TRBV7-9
TGTGCCAGCAGCCTATCTCCAGCGATGTATGGCTACACCTTC
CASSLSPAMYGYTF
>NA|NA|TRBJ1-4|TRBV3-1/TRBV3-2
TGTGCCAGCAGCCCCTTTCTTAGGGGTGAAAAACTGTTTTTT
CASSPFLRGEKLFF
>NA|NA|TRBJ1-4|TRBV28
TGTGCCAGCAGAAAGGGGAATGAAAAACTGTTTTTT
CASRKGNEKLFF
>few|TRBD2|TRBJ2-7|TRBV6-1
TGTGCCAGCAGTGAATTCGGCGGGAGTGACGAGCAGTACTTC
CASSEFGGSDEQYF
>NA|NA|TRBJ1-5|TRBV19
TGTGCCAGTAGTCCGTCCGGGACAAGTAATCAGCCCCAGCATTTT
CASSPSGTSNQPQHF
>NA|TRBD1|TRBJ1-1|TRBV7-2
TGTGCCAGCAGCTACAGGGGGGGAGGGACTGAAGCTTTCTTT
CASSYRGGGTEAFF
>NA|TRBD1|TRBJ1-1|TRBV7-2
TGTGCCAGCAGCCAAACAGGGGGGCCAAACACTGAAGCTTTCTTT
CASSQTGGPNTEAFF
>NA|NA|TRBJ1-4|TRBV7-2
TGTGCCAGCAGGGGAGCAGGGGTTTTTAATGAAAAACTGTTTTTT
CASRGAGVFNEKLFF
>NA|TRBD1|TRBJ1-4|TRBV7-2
TGTGCCAGCAGCCAGACAGGGTTCATTGAAAAACTGTTTTTT
CASSQTGFIEKLFF